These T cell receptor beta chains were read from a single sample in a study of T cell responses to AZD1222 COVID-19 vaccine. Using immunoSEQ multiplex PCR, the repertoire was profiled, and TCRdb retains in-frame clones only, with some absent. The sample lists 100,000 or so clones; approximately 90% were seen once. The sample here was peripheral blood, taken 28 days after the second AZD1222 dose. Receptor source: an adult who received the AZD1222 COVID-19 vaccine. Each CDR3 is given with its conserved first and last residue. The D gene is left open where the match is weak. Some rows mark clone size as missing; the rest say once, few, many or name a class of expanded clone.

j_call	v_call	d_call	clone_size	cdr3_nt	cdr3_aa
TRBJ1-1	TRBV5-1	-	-	TGCGCCAGCAGCTTGGCCGGAGGCGGGGGAACCACTATGAACACTGAAGCTTTCTTT	CASSLAGGGGTTMNTEAFF
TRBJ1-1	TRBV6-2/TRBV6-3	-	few	TGTGCCAGCAGTCCCCGGACATATTGGGCTTTCTTT	CASSPRTYWAFF
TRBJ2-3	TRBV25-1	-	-	TGTGCCAGCAGTGATGCGACAGACCTAAACACAGATACGCAGTATTTT	CASSDATDLNTDTQYF
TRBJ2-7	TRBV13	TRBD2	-	TGTGCCAGCAGCCATTTGAGCGGGGGCCTGGCCGAGCAGTACTTC	CASSHLSGGLAEQYF
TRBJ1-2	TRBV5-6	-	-	TGTGCCAGCAGCCTGACAGGTCGGACGGCTGGCTACACCTTC	CASSLTGRTAGYTF
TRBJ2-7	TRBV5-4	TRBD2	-	TGTGCCAGCAGCCATAGCGGGGGGGCCTACGAGCAGTACTTC	CASSHSGGAYEQYF
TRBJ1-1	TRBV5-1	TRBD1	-	TGCGCCAGCAGCCCCGAACCCGACAGGGCGAACACTGAAGCTTTCTTT	CASSPEPDRANTEAFF
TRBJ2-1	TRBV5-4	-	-	TGTGCCAGCAGCCGGTCTGACCTCCCCTACAATGAGCAGTTCTTC	CASSRSDLPYNEQFF
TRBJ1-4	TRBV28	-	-	TGTGCCAGCAGCCCGGGAGCCGGGTGGAAACTGTTTTTT	CASSPGAGWKLFF
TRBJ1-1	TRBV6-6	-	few	TGTGCCAGCTCGGCCGGACAGAACACTGAAGCTTTCTTT	CASSAGQNTEAFF
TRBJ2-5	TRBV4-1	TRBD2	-	TGCGCCAGCAGCCCACTAGCGGGGATTGGGACCCAGTACTTC	CASSPLAGIGTQYF
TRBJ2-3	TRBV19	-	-	TGTGCCAGTAGACCGACCAGCACAGATACGCAGTATTTT	CASRPTSTDTQYF
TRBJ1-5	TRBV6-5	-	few	TGTGCCAGCGAGCGTCCCTCTAGCAATCAGCCCCAGCATTTT	CASERPSSNQPQHF